This TCR beta chain was observed in a study of control samples from healthy donors and cancer patients (dated by TCRdb to 2018 to 2020). The library was prepared using the immunoSEQ multiplex PCR assay. TCRdb's version of the immuneACCESS table is confined to in-frame rearrangements and falls short of the full clone set. An unresolved V gene accounts for under half of the shortfall where checked; the remainder is of unknown origin. Counted in this sample were 100,000 to 120,000 clones; almost 85% of them appeared once. Roughly 6.5% of the sample rests with the top ten. A word on this clone: No antigen is known for it. Qualities for individual bases were not recorded, and no much larger clone is one base off.

The germline V gene (reference sequence) provides CDR1 GTSNPN and CDR2 SVGIG. The CDR3 goes from the cysteine to the phenylalanine over 15 residues. The DNA shown is the 45-base CDR3, in frame from base 1. V lost 8 bases and J lost 5 bases, and the count of bases not matched to a germline gene is 12. Sequencing was performed on blood. Rearrangement joined TRBV30 to TRBJ1-6; 7 central bases correspond to TRBD1. The receptor was derived from a man between 18 and 29 years old in good health. The CDR3 in this case is CAAAPTGNHNSPLHF. At the DNA level, the sequence is TGTGCCGCCGCACCGACAGGGAACCATAATTCACCCCTCCACTTT.